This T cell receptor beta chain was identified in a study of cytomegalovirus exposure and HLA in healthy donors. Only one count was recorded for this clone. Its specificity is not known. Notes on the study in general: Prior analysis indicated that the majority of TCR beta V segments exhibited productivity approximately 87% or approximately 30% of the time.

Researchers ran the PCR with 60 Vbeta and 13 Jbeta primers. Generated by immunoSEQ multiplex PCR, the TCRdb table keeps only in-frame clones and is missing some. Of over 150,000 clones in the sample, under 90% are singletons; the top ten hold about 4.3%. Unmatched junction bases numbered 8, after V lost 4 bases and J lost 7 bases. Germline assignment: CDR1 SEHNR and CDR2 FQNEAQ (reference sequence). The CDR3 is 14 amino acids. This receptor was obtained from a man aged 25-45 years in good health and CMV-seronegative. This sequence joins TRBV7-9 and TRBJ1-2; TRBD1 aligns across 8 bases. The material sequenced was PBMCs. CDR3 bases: TGTGCCAGCAGCTCCCAACAGGGGGTGGGTGGCTACACCTTC. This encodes CASSSQQGVGGYTF.